The T cell receptor beta chain under discussion was sequenced for a study of pediatric ulcerative colitis. One to two pinch biopsies were taken from the rectum during colonoscopy. V was shortened by 4 bases and J by 9 bases, with 14 bases between the two germline ends. This CDR3 region has 13 residues. The germline V gene has CDR1 SGHRS and CDR2 YFSETQ. Measured with immunoSEQ multiplex PCR; TCRdb has only the in-frame clones, and not every one. The sample holds approximately 37,000 clones, roughly four fifths seen once. The source of this sequence is a boy aged 10-17 years with severe ulcerative colitis. The rearrangement links TRBV5-1 to TRBJ2-1; maybe TRBD2 (5 bases). Sequenced: gut tissue. The CDR3 DNA is TGCGCCAGCAGCCTCGGACTGACTCGTGAGCAGTTCTTC. It encodes CASSLGLTREQFF.